This T cell receptor (beta chain) was captured by sequencing in a study of blood T cell repertoires in COVID-19. Study-level background: The United States, Italy and Spain provided the acute and convalescent COVID-19 samples. From T cells, B-cell-depleted T cells, or PBMCs came the material, which was cDNA or gDNA.

How the authors handled the data: Counts of nucleated cells, estimated from reference gene primer amplification, were obtained. Generated by immunoSEQ multiplex PCR, the TCRdb table keeps only in-frame clones and is missing some. That table supplies the V and J calls and clone size; D and trimming were determined from the DNA. The data show approximately 110,000 clones, over 65% seen once. CDR1 and CDR2 (germline): SGHRS, YFSETQ. The CDR3 loop spans 22 amino acids. Trimming cost V 1 base and J 7 bases; bases outside gene matches: 29. Sequenced input: peripheral blood. The clonotype was recovered from a human donor with acute or convalescent COVID-19. The donor label of this sample is uncertain. V gene TRBV5-1 combines with J gene TRBJ1-2, with 9 bases aligning to TRBD1. CDR3 sequence: CASSLSGTGLLLPNLSHSGYTF. CDR3 bases: TGCGCCAGCAGCTTGTCCGGGACAGGGCTTCTTCTTCCCAACCTTTCACACTCTGGCTACACCTTC.